The 20 T cell receptor beta chains presented below share a single source sample, sequenced in a study of T cells after posttransplantation cyclophosphamide. Sequenced by immunoSEQ multiplex PCR; TCRdb stores in-frame clones only, minus some. The sample shows fewer than 55,000 clones, none of them appearing just once. The sample consisted of PBMCs. Receptor source: a man aged 40-50 years in good health, CMV-negative, and a related stem cell transplant donor.

The sample holds many counts of this clone. The rearrangement links TRBV5-1 to TRBJ2-3; TRBD2 aligns across 7 bases. Per the germline V gene, CDR1 is SGHRS and CDR2 is YFSETQ. The CDR3 contains 15 residues. V dropped 0 bases and J dropped 0; count of bases not matched to a gene: 1. The CDR3 loop is CASSLVSGSTDTQYF. In DNA, the CDR3 is TGCGCCAGCAGCTTGGTTAGCGGGAGCACAGATACGCAGTATTTT.

This clone was recorded many times. The chain is built from TRBV6-1 and TRBJ2-1; D gene ambiguous. CDR3 length equals 12 residues. The V end lost 4 bases, the J end lost 1 base, and 2 bases lay between the germline ends. Germline CDR1 MNHNS, CDR2 SASEGT. The CDR3 spells CASSVSYNEQFF. The CDR3 nucleotides read TGTGCCAGCAGTGTATCCTACAATGAGCAGTTCTTC.

The sample holds many counts of this clone. This chain links TRBV2 with TRBJ1-3; D uncertain. The germline V gene encodes CDR1 SNHLY and CDR2 FYNNEI. The CDR3 loop spans 16 amino acids. The V end was cut by 3 bases, the J end by 3 bases, with 15 bases between. CDR3 loop: CASSEALRDLGNTIYF. The CDR3 DNA follows: TGTGCCAGCAGTGAGGCGTTGAGGGATCTTGGAAACACCATATATTTT.

In its sample, this clone was seen a few times. This chain connects TRBV6-5 to TRBJ2-3; 10 bases match TRBD2. This CDR3 has 14 amino acids. The trim removed 6 bases at V and 4 bases at J, leaving 4 bases unmatched. Per the germline V gene, CDR1 is MNHEY and CDR2 is SVGAGI. The CDR3 sequence: CASRVAGGPDTQYF. The CDR3 coding sequence is TGTGCCAGCAGGGTAGCGGGAGGACCAGATACGCAGTATTTT.

This clone showed up many times. The J gene is TRBJ1-5, the V gene TRBV18, with unresolved D. The CDR3 has 14 amino acids. Germline values: CDR1 KGHSH, CDR2 LQKENI. Trimming took off 4 bases at V and 3 bases at J, with 10 bases between the two ends. CDR3: CASSRAGLNQPQHF. The DNA for the CDR3 is TGTGCCAGCTCACGGGCTGGGCTCAATCAGCCCCAGCATTTT. The complete variable domain, with remaining parts taken from reference TRBV18 and TRBJ1-5, reads NAGVMQNPRHLVRRRGQEARLRCSPMKGHSHVYWYRQLPEEGLKFMVYLQKENIIDESGMPKERFSAEFPKEGPSILRIQQVVRGDSAAYFCASSRAGLNQPQHFGDGTRLSIL.

The chain links TRBV19 to TRBJ2-1; possible D gene TRBD2, 6 bases. V lost 0 bases and J 3 bases, leaving 12 bases between the germline ends. This CDR3 has 16 residues. Germline V gene data show CDR1 as LNHDA and CDR2 as SQIVND (reference sequence). The CDR3 loop is CASSIDGGIGYNEQFF. CDR3 nucleotides: TGTGCCAGTAGTATAGACGGAGGGATAGGCTACAATGAGCAGTTCTTC.

This clone has at least ten counts. The rearrangement uses TRBV2 and TRBJ2-2, with 8 bases that match TRBD1. The ends lost 6 bases at V and 7 bases at J; junction bases unmatched: 7. CDR3 length: 14 residues. The V gene's germline CDR1 is SNHLY and CDR2 FYNNEI. The CDR3 DNA is TGTGCCAGCAGGGAACAGGGGGTGGGCGGGGAGCTGTTTTTT. It specifies CASREQGVGGELFF.

Ten or more counts support this clone. The V gene is TRBV19, the J gene TRBJ2-2; tentative D call: TRBD2 (5 bases). V was clipped by 3 bases and J by 3 bases, with 8 bases between them. CDR3 length equals 14 residues. The V gene's germline CDR1 is LNHDA and CDR2 SQIVND (reference sequence). The CDR3 bases are TGTGCCAGTAGTATCGGGGTTCACACCGGGGAGCTGTTTTTT. Translation gives CASSIGVHTGELFF.

This clone was detected a few times. J is TRBJ2-5 and V is TRBV6-1, with D perhaps TRBD1 (5 bases). The CDR3 runs to 16 residues. Germline lookup yields CDR1 MNHNS and CDR2 SASEGT. The ends were cut back, 4 bases at V and 0 bases at J, with 15 bases in the middle. In DNA form, the CDR3 reads TGTGCCAGCAGTGTAGGGGTTGGAGCCAACCAAGAGACCCAGTACTTC. This codes for CASSVGVGANQETQYF.

This clone occurred many times. The J gene is TRBJ1-1, the V gene TRBV6-1; TRBD1 aligns across 9 bases. This CDR3 has 14 residues. Trimming took 6 bases from V and 2 from J; bases not matched to a gene: 4. Germline V gene sequence: CDR1 MNHNS, CDR2 SASEGT. DNA of the CDR3: TGTGCCAGCAGCCTGGGACAGGGAAACACTGAAGCTTTCTTT. Amino acid sequence: CASSLGQGNTEAFF.

This clone came up many times. The chain has TRBV5-1 and TRBJ1-5, with 10 bases fitting TRBD1. Per the germline V gene, CDR1 is SGHRS and CDR2 is YFSETQ. The CDR3 contains 15 residues. Trimming cost V 0 bases and J 5 bases; bases outside gene matches: 2. The CDR3 region has the DNA TGCGCCAGCAGCTTGGGGGACAGGGGTGATCAGCCCCAGCATTTT. Translated: CASSLGDRGDQPQHF.

This clone appeared many times. The rearrangement uses TRBV7-2 and TRBJ1-1; 9 nucleotides line up with TRBD1. Trimming removed 5 bases from V and 4 bases from J; junction bases left unmatched: 11. Germline V gene sequence: CDR1 SGHTA, CDR2 FQGNSA. The CDR3 is made up of 16 amino acids. CDR3 coding DNA: TGTGCCAGCAGCGCGACAACGGGACAGGGCGGCACTGAAGCTTTCTTT. It translates to CASSATTGQGGTEAFF.

This clone was seen at least ten times. The rearrangement links TRBV7-2 to TRBJ1-1; maybe TRBD1 (5 bases). The CDR3 contains 13 residues. The germline gives CDR1 SGHTA, CDR2 FQGNSA. The ends were cut back, 0 bases at V and 11 bases at J, with 13 bases in the middle. The CDR3 loop reads CASSLAPGERAFF. The DNA for the CDR3 is TGTGCCAGCAGCTTAGCCCCGGGGGAAAGGGCTTTCTTT. The complete variable domain, with remaining parts taken from reference TRBV7-2 and TRBJ1-1, reads GAGVSQSPSNKVTEKGKDVELRCDPISGHTALYWYRQSLGQGLEFLIYFQGNSAPDKSGLPSDRFSAERTGGSVSTLTIQRTQQEDSAVYLCASSLAPGERAFFGQGTRLTVV.

Many counts were recorded for this clone. The gene calls are TRBV4-1 and TRBJ2-1; no clear D gene. The germline CDR1 and CDR2 sequences are MGHRA and YSYEKL. V was shortened by 0 bases and J by 0 bases, with 15 bases between the two germline ends. This CDR3 has 18 residues. The CDR3 here is CASSQDLGRPSSYNEQFF. CDR3 coding DNA: TGCGCCAGCAGCCAAGATCTCGGCAGGCCAAGCTCCTACAATGAGCAGTTCTTC.

Many counts were recorded for this clone. V usage is TRBV5-1 and J usage is TRBJ1-4, with TRBD1 matching over 10 bases. This CDR3 comprises 16 residues. V was clipped by 5 bases and J by 7 bases; unmatched bases: 11. Looked up from germline, CDR1 is SGHRS and CDR2 is YFSETQ. CDR3 nucleotides: TGCGCCAGCAGTTCACTCCCGGGACAGGGGTTTGAAAAACTGTTTTTT. It specifies CASSSLPGQGFEKLFF. Filled out from reference TRBV5-1 and TRBJ1-4, the complete variable domain reads KAGVTQTPRYLIKTRGQQVTLSCSPISGHRSVSWYQQTPGQGLQFLFEYFSETQRNKGNFPGRFSGRQFSNSRSEMNVSTLELGDSALYLCASSSLPGQGFEKLFFGSGTQLSVL.

This clone was recorded at least ten times. The V and J genes are TRBV6-5 and TRBJ1-5; TRBD1 might be the D (6 bases). The V end was cut by 4 bases, the J end by 2 bases, with 6 bases between. CDR1 is MNHEY and CDR2 is SVGAGI in the germline V gene. This CDR3 is built from 13 residues. The CDR3 loop reads CASSSGGNQPQHF. The DNA for the CDR3 is TGTGCCAGCAGTTCAGGGGGCAATCAGCCCCAGCATTTT.

This clone was counted many times. The chain couples TRBV7-9 to TRBJ1-1; D unresolved. Germline V CDR1 and CDR2: SEHNR, FQNEAQ (reference sequence). The CDR3 consists of 13 residues. Trimming removed 5 bases from V and 4 bases from J, with 11 bases in between. CDR3 in amino acids: CASSVRGSTEAFF. The CDR3 DNA follows: TGTGCCAGCAGCGTAAGAGGGAGCACTGAAGCTTTCTTT.

Many counts were recorded for this clone. The gene calls are TRBV19 and TRBJ1-2, with TRBD1 as a possible D gene (6 bases). V lost 3 bases, J lost 4 bases, and 12 bases lay in between. Germline V gives CDR1 LNHDA, CDR2 SQIVND (reference sequence). The CDR3 is 14 amino acids. The DNA of the CDR3 is TGTGCCAGTAGTATTGCCGAACAGGGCTATGGCTACACCTTC. It codes for CASSIAEQGYGYTF. The full variable domain, in which reference TRBV19 and TRBJ1-2 provide the parts outside the CDR3, is DGGITQSPKYLFRKEGQNVTLSCEQNLNHDAMYWYRQDPGQGLRLIYYSQIVNDFQKGDIAEGYSVSREKKESFPLTVTSAQKNPTAFYLCASSIAEQGYGYTFGSGTRLTVV.

This clone has at least ten counts. This chain links TRBV6-5 with TRBJ1-6, with TRBD1 matching 8 bases. After removal of 5 bases from V and 7 bases from J, the junction contained 7 bases not matched to a gene. Germline assignment: CDR1 MNHEY and CDR2 SVGAGI. There are 15 residues in the CDR3. DNA for the CDR3: TGTGCCAGCAGTACGGACAGGGCTGGGAATTCACCCCTCCACTTT. As protein: CASSTDRAGNSPLHF.

This clone was found a few times. The CDR3 protein is CASSPVTAGGGETQYF. CDR3 sequence (DNA): TGTGCCAGCAGCCCGGTAACGGCGGGGGGCGGAGAGACCCAGTACTTC. This chain joins TRBV7-6 and TRBJ2-5, with 8 bases matching TRBD2. Germline V gene sequence: CDR1 SGHVS, CDR2 FNYEAQ. CDR3 length equals 16 residues. J lost 4 bases, V lost 5 bases, and 12 bases had no gene match.